The TCR beta chain described here comes from a study of cytomegalovirus exposure and HLA in healthy donors. The overall study: The platform used for the roughly 130 validation repertoires matched that of the 500 to 850 first-cohort repertoires, a later analysis reported.

General observations from the study: Cytomegalovirus-associated TCR beta chains were listed, numbering 164. Confirmation in vitro established that a few CMV-associated chains were specific for CMV antigens. Rarity held for most TCR sequences, but there were some public TCRs that occurred in many donors.

The germline V gene has CDR1 SEHNR and CDR2 FQNEAQ (reference sequence). The CDR3 has 15 amino acids. Trimming removed 5 bases from V and 7 bases from J; junction bases left unmatched: 4. Method: immunoSEQ multiplex PCR; TCRdb's copy keeps in-frame clones and lacks some. This table has about 150,000 clones, approximately 94% appearing once. Comments on this clone: The antigen is unknown.

The source is a man younger than 35 in good health and CMV-seropositive. The V call is TRBV7-9, the J call TRBJ2-1; TRBD2 agrees at 14 bases. The sample consisted of PBMCs. CDR3: CASSGTSGSANEQFF. The CDR3 DNA reads as TGTGCCAGCAGCGGGACTAGCGGGAGCGCAAATGAGCAGTTCTTC. Complete variable domain (other parts from reference TRBV7-9 and TRBJ2-1): DTGVSQNPRHKITKRGQNVTFRCDPISEHNRLYWYRQTLGQGPEFLTYFQNEAQLEKSRLLSDRFSAERPKGSFSTLEIQRTEQGDSAMYLCASSGTSGSANEQFFGPGTRLTVL.